These T cell receptor beta chains were read from a single sample in a study of PD-L1 blockade in urothelial cancer. TCRdb keeps only in-frame clones here, not all; method: immunoSEQ multiplex PCR. The sample contains some 120,000 clones, 80% to 90% of which appear only once. The source was PBMCs, collected around atezolizumab (anti-PD-L1) treatment. The receptors stem from a man aged 60-69 years with urothelial cancer. The CDR3 runs from the conserved cysteine through the conserved F or W. A D gene is named only where the DNA matches it firmly. Rows may omit the clone size; those that give it use once, few, many or a size class.

>TRBD2|NA|TRBV7-2|TRBJ2-5|17
CASSLALAGGSQETQYF
TGTGCCAGCAGCTTAGCTTTAGCGGGAGGTTCGCAAGAGACCCAGTACTTC
>NA|NA|TRBV4-3|TRBJ2-1|13
CASSQERYNEQFF
TGCGCCAGCAGCCAAGAGCGCTACAATGAGCAGTTCTTC
>NA|NA|TRBV5-1|TRBJ2-7|15
CASSSLTGNPHEQYF
TGCGCCAGCAGCTCCCTCACAGGGAATCCCCACGAGCAGTACTTC
>TRBD2|NA|TRBV28|TRBJ2-7|15
CASSLPGGRGNEQYF
TGTGCCAGCAGCCTCCCGGGGGGGCGCGGGAACGAGCAGTACTTC
>NA|NA|TRBV7-6|TRBJ1-5|15
CASSLVQGSNQPQHF
TGTGCCAGCAGCTTAGTTCAGGGTAGCAATCAGCCCCAGCATTTT
>TRBD1|NA|TRBV5-1|TRBJ2-7|12
CASSPTGPEQYF
TGCGCCAGCAGCCCGACAGGGCCCGAGCAGTACTTC
>TRBD1|NA|TRBV28|TRBJ2-5|15
CASRTGGVGPETQYF
TGTGCCAGCAGGACAGGGGGAGTTGGGCCGGAGACCCAGTACTTC
>TRBD2|NA|TRBV5-1|TRBJ2-5|17
CASSLRASGEIQETQYF
TGCGCCAGCAGCTTGAGGGCTAGCGGGGAAATACAAGAGACCCAGTACTTC
>TRBD1|NA|TRBV9|TRBJ1-4|15
CASSVAGGGHEKLFF
TGTGCCAGCAGCGTGGCAGGGGGCGGCCATGAAAAACTGTTTTTT
>TRBD2|NA|TRBV28|TRBJ2-3|15
CASSPRDYRTDTQYF
TGTGCCAGCAGTCCCCGGGACTACCGCACAGATACGCAGTATTTT
>NA|NA|TRBV5-1|TRBJ2-7|14
CASSLAQGPGEQYF
TGCGCCAGCAGCTTGGCCCAGGGTCCTGGAGAGCAGTACTTC
>TRBD1|NA|TRBV19|TRBJ2-7|15
CASSMAGQGLYEQYF
TGTGCCAGTAGTATGGCGGGACAGGGTTTGTACGAGCAGTACTTC
>NA|NA|TRBV6-5|TRBJ1-1|11
CASFSDSEAFF
TGTGCCAGCTTCTCCGACAGTGAAGCTTTCTTT
>NA|NA|TRBV21-1|TRBJ1-4|14
CASTRTGEVEKLFF
TGTGCCAGCACAAGGACAGGGGAGGTCGAAAAACTGTTTTTT
>NA|NA|TRBV7-3|TRBJ2-2|14
CASSVRPGTGELFF
TGTGCCAGCAGCGTCCGACCAGGGACCGGGGAGCTGTTTTTT
>NA|once|TRBV6-5|TRBJ2-7|14
CASSYAGPPYEQYF
TGTGCCAGCAGTTACGCGGGACCGCCCTACGAGCAGTACTTC
>NA|NA|TRBV6-5|TRBJ1-4|14
CASSRSGRNEKLFF
TGTGCCAGCAGTCGGAGCGGCCGAAATGAAAAACTGTTTTTT
>TRBD2|NA|TRBV6-5|TRBJ2-3|15
CASSWTSGSTDTQYF
TGTGCCAGCAGTTGGACTAGCGGGAGCACAGATACGCAGTATTTT
>TRBD1|NA|TRBV6-1|TRBJ2-7|16
CASREIRDRGRGGQYF
TGTGCCAGCAGAGAAATAAGGGACAGGGGGCGTGGGGGGCAGTACTTC
>NA|once|TRBV6-6|TRBJ1-1|14
CASSYSGRNTEAFF
TGTGCCAGCAGTTACTCGGGGAGGAACACTGAAGCTTTCTTT
>NA|once|TRBV27|TRBJ2-2|17
CASTFKTGLAVTGELFF
TGTGCCAGCACCTTTAAGACCGGGCTAGCCGTCACCGGGGAGCTGTTTTTT
>NA|NA|TRBV19|TRBJ1-1|13
CASRRRENTEAFF
TGTGCCAGTAGGCGCCGGGAGAACACTGAAGCTTTCTTT
>NA|NA|TRBV19|TRBJ2-1|16
CASSIGDLSSYNEQFF
TGTGCCAGTAGTATCGGGGACTTGAGCTCCTACAATGAGCAGTTCTTC
>NA|NA|TRBV6-4|TRBJ1-1|15
CASSYDRDTGTEAFF
TGTGCCAGCAGTTATGACCGGGACACGGGGACTGAAGCTTTCTTT
>TRBD1|NA|TRBV5-4|TRBJ2-2|14
CASVDRANTGELFF
TGTGCCAGCGTAGACAGGGCCAACACCGGGGAGCTGTTTTTT
>TRBD2|NA|TRBV5-1|TRBJ2-2|13
CASRGTSAGELFF
TGCGCCAGCAGGGGTACTAGCGCCGGGGAGCTGTTTTTT
>TRBD2|once|TRBV7-8|TRBJ2-7|14
CASSLGTSVYEQYF
TGTGCCAGCAGCTTGGGGACTAGTGTCTACGAGCAGTACTTC
>TRBD1|NA|TRBV19|TRBJ1-2|16
CASSPGQGFGTYGYTF
TGTGCCAGTAGCCCGGGACAGGGTTTCGGGACTTATGGCTACACCTTC
>NA|once|TRBV18|TRBJ2-7|13
CASSPLNSYEQYF
TGTGCCAGCTCACCCCTTAACTCCTACGAGCAGTACTTC
>NA|NA|TRBV7-3|TRBJ2-7|14
CASSLGAGPYEQYF
TGTGCCAGCAGCTTAGGGGCAGGTCCCTACGAGCAGTACTTC
>NA|NA|TRBV5-1|TRBJ2-2|15
CASSLQSVNTGELFF
TGCGCCAGCAGCTTACAATCCGTGAACACCGGGGAGCTGTTTTTT
>TRBD2|NA|TRBV2|TRBJ2-1|14
CASRNRGEYNEQFF
TGTGCCAGCAGGAACCGGGGGGAGTACAATGAGCAGTTCTTC
>TRBD1|NA|TRBV29-1|TRBJ2-7|13
CSVRQGAPYEQYF
TGCAGCGTTCGACAGGGTGCTCCCTACGAGCAGTACTTC
>TRBD1|NA|TRBV19|TRBJ1-3|14
CASKGTGGGNTIYF
TGTGCCAGTAAGGGGACAGGGGGAGGAAACACCATATATTTT
>TRBD2|NA|TRBV5-4|TRBJ2-2|17
CASSPFERGANTRELFF
TGTGCCAGCAGCCCATTCGAGCGGGGCGCGAACACCCGGGAGCTGTTTTTT
>NA|NA|TRBV7-3|TRBJ1-3|15
CATWAPEDSGNTIYF
TGTGCCACCTGGGCCCCAGAAGACTCTGGAAACACCATATATTTT
>TRBD1|NA|TRBV18|TRBJ2-7|16
CASSPTTGTGSGEQYF
TGTGCCAGCTCACCCACGACCGGGACAGGGAGTGGAGAGCAGTACTTC
>NA|NA|TRBV2|TRBJ1-2|13
CASSDGMAGGYTF
TGTGCCAGCAGTGACGGCATGGCGGGGGGCTACACCTTC
>TRBD2|NA|TRBV5-4|TRBJ2-3|17
CASSQPSGLTSTDTQYF
TGTGCCAGCAGCCAGCCTAGCGGGCTTACTAGCACAGATACGCAGTATTTT
>TRBD1|NA|TRBV7-9|TRBJ2-7|15
CASSFRDRPGYEQYF
TGTGCCAGCAGCTTCCGGGACAGGCCTGGCTACGAGCAGTACTTC
>TRBD1|NA|TRBV12-5|TRBJ2-1|16
CASGLGAGTGDNEQFF
TGTGCTAGTGGTTTGGGGGCCGGGACAGGGGACAATGAGCAGTTCTTC
>NA|NA|TRBV18|TRBJ1-2|12
CASSPGLGGYTF
TGTGCCAGCTCACCAGGGCTTGGTGGCTACACCTTC
>NA|NA|TRBV5-4|TRBJ2-1|16
CASSLALLTAGGEQFF
TGTGCCAGCAGCTTGGCCCTTTTAACGGCTGGAGGTGAGCAGTTCTTC
>NA|NA|TRBV2|TRBJ2-2|15
CASSRFGGNTGELFF
TGTGCCAGCAGTCGGTTCGGAGGGAACACCGGGGAGCTGTTTTTT
>TRBD1|NA|TRBV18|TRBJ2-3|16
CASSSTGATSTDTQYF
TGTGCCAGCTCATCGACAGGGGCTACTAGCACAGATACGCAGTATTTT
>TRBD2|NA|TRBV2|TRBJ2-5|16
CASSLPSGRTGETQYF
TGTGCCAGCAGTCTTCCTAGCGGGAGGACTGGCGAGACCCAGTACTTC
>TRBD2|few|TRBV27|TRBJ2-5|13
CASSFTGGETQYF
TGTGCCAGCAGTTTTACGGGAGGGGAGACCCAGTACTTC
>NA|once|TRBV28|TRBJ1-5|12
CASRKQGQPQHF
TGTGCCAGCAGAAAACAGGGTCAGCCCCAGCATTTT
>TRBD2|NA|TRBV7-7|TRBJ2-3|16
CASSLRLAGGADTQYF
TGTGCTAGCAGCTTAAGACTAGCGGGAGGAGCAGATACGCAGTATTTT
>NA|NA|TRBV5-6|TRBJ2-2|14
CASSLTGYTGELFF
TGTGCCAGCAGCTTGACAGGCTACACCGGGGAGCTGTTTTTT
>NA|NA|TRBV5-1|TRBJ2-7|14
CASNLGDPLYEQYF
TGCGCCAGCAACCTCGGAGACCCCCTCTACGAGCAGTACTTC
>TRBD2|once|TRBV4-3|TRBJ2-1|16
CASSQDLAGAYNEQFF
TGCGCCAGCAGCCAAGATCTTGCGGGAGCCTACAATGAGCAGTTCTTC
>NA|NA|TRBV1|TRBJ2-3|19
CTSSQDLTSGGKVTDTQYF
TGCACCAGCAGCCAAGATCTGACTAGCGGGGGTAAAGTTACAGATACGCAGTATTTT
>TRBD1|NA|TRBV7-9|TRBJ2-3|15
CASSSPGQGADTQYF
TGTGCCAGCAGCTCCCCTGGACAGGGAGCAGATACGCAGTATTTT
>NA|NA|TRBV7-9|TRBJ2-7|14
CASSFGGVGYEQYF
TGTGCCAGCAGCTTCGGTGGAGTCGGGTACGAGCAGTACTTC
>TRBD1|once|TRBV5-6|TRBJ2-7|13
CASSSDRGDEQYF
TGTGCCAGCAGCTCGGACAGGGGGGACGAGCAGTACTTC
>TRBD1|NA|TRBV5-1|TRBJ2-7|15
CASSTQPGQHYEQYF
TGCGCCAGCAGCACGCAACCGGGACAGCATTACGAGCAGTACTTC
>NA|NA|TRBV7-2|TRBJ1-2|14
CASSLDTEIRGYTF
TGTGCCAGCAGCCTCGACACCGAAATCCGCGGCTACACCTTC
>TRBD1|NA|TRBV9|TRBJ2-5|16
CASSVATGQGQETQYF
TGTGCCAGCAGCGTAGCTACCGGACAGGGGCAAGAGACCCAGTACTTC
>NA|NA|TRBV6-4|TRBJ1-5|14
CASSVESSNQPQHF
TGTGCCAGCAGTGTCGAGTCAAGCAATCAGCCCCAGCATTTT